This TCR beta chain was found in a study of beta chain features in type 1 diabetes. Study context: Across all samples, approximately 99 million sorted cells were examined.

There are a few counts of this clone. Its specificity is unknown. Only one heparinised blood draw was taken per donor, and its volume averaged roughly 0.12 L. CD4+ naive, central memory, regulatory and stem cell-like memory cells were sorted via CD45RO/CCR7/CD25/CD127/CD95/CD27. Study results and caveats: High TCR expression in some cells could lead to their over-representation in cDNA sequencing.

Investigators reverse transcribed all isolated RNA, so they sequenced expressed TCRB transcripts. Sequenced by immunoSEQ multiplex PCR; TCRdb stores in-frame clones only, minus some. This sample has 120,000 to 150,000 clones, with more than 9% found just once. Germline V gene data show CDR1 as SNHLY and CDR2 as FYNNEI. The CDR3 consists of 14 residues. Germline trimming cut 7 bases from V and 5 bases from J; bases unmatched to any gene: 11. Sequencing was performed on naive CD4+ T cells from blood. The clonotype was recovered from a man younger than 35 in good health. The chain uses TRBV2 and TRBJ2-7, with TRBD1 identical over 7 bases. CDR3 sequence (DNA): TGTGCCAGCAACACCGACAGGGTACGGAACGAGCAGTACTTC. Amino acids: CASNTDRVRNEQYF.